These 32 T cell receptor beta chains were sequenced from one sample in a study of T cell changes during pregnancy in multiple sclerosis. The table came from immunoSEQ multiplex PCR; TCRdb's copy has only in-frame clones and leaves some out. Of under 50,000 clones in the sample, about 91% were seen once. The material sequenced was CD4+ T cells from peripheral blood mononuclear cells, taken in the second trimester of pregnancy. These receptors came from a female donor in good health, enrolled as a control in a pregnancy study.

J is TRBJ1-2 and V is TRBV27; TRBD1 matches 7 bases. Germline CDR1 and CDR2: MNHEY and SMNVEV (reference sequence). Trimming removed 5 bases from V and 7 bases from J; junction bases left unmatched: 4. CDR3 length equals 12 residues. CDR3 in DNA: TGTGCCAGCAGTAACAGGGGCGTTGGCTACACCTTC. Translation: CASSNRGVGYTF.

The chain employs TRBV9 and TRBJ1-1; tentatively, D is TRBD1 (6 bases). CDR1 SGDLS and CDR2 YYNGEE come from the germline V gene. Trimming left V 0 bases short and J 0 bases short, with 15 bases between. There are 17 residues in the CDR3. CDR3 residues: CASSVVHPTGVNTEAFF. As DNA, the CDR3 is TGTGCCAGCAGCGTAGTGCACCCGACAGGAGTGAACACTGAAGCTTTCTTT.

This chain uses TRBV7-9 with TRBJ1-5; D is possibly TRBD1 (6 bases). The CDR3 is made up of 14 amino acids. The V gene lost 1 base and the J gene lost 4 bases, with 8 bases spanning the gap. Looked up from germline, CDR1 is SEHNR and CDR2 is FQNEAQ (reference sequence). The CDR3 nucleotides read TGTGCCAGCAGCTTAGAGGGGGGGAATCAGCCCCAGCATTTT. Protein product: CASSLEGGNQPQHF.

The count of this clone is one. The chain employs TRBV7-3 and TRBJ2-1, with 7 bases identical to TRBD2. Looked up from germline, CDR1 is SGHTA and CDR2 is FQGTGA. The CDR3 length is 14 residues. J lost 6 bases, V lost 4 bases, and 6 bases had no gene match. The CDR3 region is CASSSQGLLNEQFF. The CDR3 nucleotides read TGTGCCAGCAGCTCCCAGGGACTACTCAATGAGCAGTTCTTC. Filled out from reference TRBV7-3 and TRBJ2-1, the complete variable domain reads GAGVSQTPSNKVTEKGKYVELRCDPISGHTALYWYRQSLGQGPEFLIYFQGTGAADDSGLPNDRFFAVRPEGSVSTLKIQRTERGDSAVYLCASSSQGLLNEQFFGPGTRLTVL.

V is TRBV6-1 and J is TRBJ1-4; D ambiguous. Per germline, CDR1 MNHNS and CDR2 SASEGT. This CDR3 has 14 residues. V was cut by 2 bases and J by 5 bases, with 9 bases left in between. As DNA, the CDR3 is TGTGCCAGCAGTGAATCGACGGGGAATGAAAAACTGTTTTTT. Translation: CASSESTGNEKLFF.

The V and J genes are TRBV19 and TRBJ1-5, with 7 bases aligning to TRBD1. The V segment lost 4 bases and the J segment 6 bases; nucleotides outside the gene matches: 9. Germline V lookup: CDR1 LNHDA, CDR2 SQIVND (reference sequence). The CDR3 contains 15 residues. DNA of the CDR3: TGTGCCAGTAGTAGAGACAGGGAAGGCGGTCAGCCCCAGCATTTT. Protein: CASSRDREGGQPQHF. The whole variable domain, filled in from reference TRBV19 and TRBJ1-5, reads DGGITQSPKYLFRKEGQNVTLSCEQNLNHDAMYWYRQDPGQGLRLIYYSQIVNDFQKGDIAEGYSVSREKKESFPLTVTSAQKNPTAFYLCASSRDREGGQPQHFGDGTRLSIL.

V gene TRBV4-1 combines with J gene TRBJ1-4; 7 bases are a match to TRBD1. The CDR3 spans 15 residues. V shed 1 base, J shed 8 bases, and the junction held 7 bases outside the gene matches. CDR1 is MGHRA and CDR2 is YSYEKL in the germline V gene. The CDR3 spells CASSQGLQGREKLFF. CDR3 nucleotide sequence: TGCGCCAGCAGCCAAGGTTTACAGGGGAGGGAAAAACTGTTTTTT.

This clone occurred once. This chain links TRBV7-2 with TRBJ2-1; D unresolved. The CDR3 has 13 amino acids. CDR1 SGHTA and CDR2 FQGNSA come from the germline V gene. Trimming left V 0 bases short and J 5 bases short, with 5 bases between. This CDR3 is CASSLAADNEQFF. CDR3 sequence (DNA): TGTGCCAGCAGCTTAGCGGCGGACAATGAGCAGTTCTTC.

This rearrangement joins TRBV6-6 to TRBJ1-4; D is possibly TRBD1 (5 bases). V dropped 7 bases and J dropped 10 bases, with 16 bases sitting between them. Germline V gives CDR1 MNHNY, CDR2 SVGAGI (reference sequence). There are 13 residues in the CDR3. The CDR3 loop is CASTKTDRGKLFF. The CDR3 bases are TGTGCCAGCACTAAGACAGACCGTGGAAAACTGTTTTTT.

CDR3 DNA sequence: TGTGCCAGCAGGATACAGGGGGCCCGCGGAGCTTTCTTT. Translated, it gives CASRIQGARGAFF. The chain employs TRBV6-5 and TRBJ1-1; 9 bases map to TRBD1. The CDR3 contains 13 residues. Germline values: CDR1 MNHEY, CDR2 SVGAGI. J lost 10 bases, V lost 6 bases, and 9 bases had no gene match.

The J gene is TRBJ2-7, the V gene TRBV21-1; no DNA check was done on the table's D call, TRBD1. TRBV21-1 is annotated as a pseudogene. The CDR3 runs to 15 residues. The CDR3 DNA follows: TGTGCCAGCAGCAAAAGGGCAGGGCCTGTGTACGAGCAGTACTTC. Protein: CASSKRAGPVYEQYF.

The J gene is TRBJ2-7, the V gene TRBV29-1; weak D call: TRBD2 (6 bases). There are 12 residues in the CDR3. Germline loops: CDR1 SQVTM, CDR2 ANQGSEA. Trimming shortened V by 7 bases and J by 3 bases, and 13 bases separated the two germline ends. The CDR3 DNA reads TGCAGCGGGCGGGACGGATACTACGAGCAGTACTTC. It translates to CSGRDGYYEQYF.

The chain couples TRBV5-4 to TRBJ1-1; the match to TRBD1 covers 7 bases. Germline V gene sequence: CDR1 SGHNT, CDR2 YYREEE (reference sequence). The CDR3 is made up of 13 amino acids. The V gene end was trimmed by 4 bases and the J gene end by 3 bases; junction bases not matched to a gene: 3. CDR3 DNA: TGTGCCAGCAGCGGGCAGGGGGACACTGAAGCTTTCTTT. It yields the protein CASSGQGDTEAFF.

A word on this clone: An end of the junction differs from the germline gene, which may be a read error. The chain joins TRBV30 to TRBJ2-6; TRBD1 matches at 10 bases. Germline loops: CDR1 GTSNPN, CDR2 SVGIG (reference sequence). The CDR3 spans 15 residues. CDR3 region: CAGRQGAGGANVLTF. CDR3 DNA: TGTGCCGGGAGACAGGGGGCGGGGGGGGCCAACGTCCTGACTTTC.

Here the CDR3 reads CASSLPSDRSSEAFF. CDR3 sequence (DNA): TGTGCCAGCAGTCTCCCCTCGGACAGGTCTTCTGAAGCTTTCTTT. The chain combines TRBV28 with TRBJ1-1; 7 bases map to TRBD1. CDR1 is MDHEN, CDR2 SYDVKM, per germline. The CDR3 covers 15 residues. V dropped 5 bases and J dropped 6; count of bases not matched to a gene: 12.

The V call is TRBV4-2, the J call TRBJ1-4; 9 nucleotides match TRBD1. Trimming at V came to 2 bases and at J to 2 bases, leaving 6 bases not matched to a gene. The CDR3 contains 17 residues. Germline V gene sequence: CDR1 LGHNA, CDR2 YNFKEQ. DNA of the CDR3: TGTGCCAGCAGCCAATATACCGGGACAGGGACTAATGAAAAACTGTTTTTT. Its translation: CASSQYTGTGTNEKLFF.

The gene calls are TRBV29-1 and TRBJ1-2; TRBD1 is a possible D gene (6 bases). V lost 6 bases, J lost 2 bases, and 10 bases lay in between. The length of the CDR3 is 12 residues. CDR1 and CDR2 from the germline V gene are SQVTM and ANQGSEA. The CDR3 here is CSVDTGNYGYTF. The CDR3 DNA reads TGCAGCGTGGATACAGGGAACTATGGCTACACCTTC.

The chain has TRBV6-5 and TRBJ2-1, with D possibly matching TRBD2 (5 bases). This CDR3 is 16 amino acids long. The V end was cut by 0 bases, the J end by 4 bases, with 13 bases between. Germline loops: CDR1 MNHEY, CDR2 SVGAGI. The DNA of the CDR3 is TGTGCCAGCAGTTACTCGTCGGGGAAGCGATACAATGAGCAGTTCTTC. As protein: CASSYSSGKRYNEQFF.

The chain employs TRBV7-8 and TRBJ1-6; D remains ambiguous. The germline V and J ends were trimmed by 1 base and 4 bases, with 8 bases remaining between them. The germline gives CDR1 SGHVS, CDR2 FQNEAQ. The CDR3 is 15 amino acids. The CDR3 DNA sequence: TGTGCCAGCAGCTTAGACCTACGGTATAATTCACCCCTCCACTTT. Protein: CASSLDLRYNSPLHF.

This clone has just a few counts. The chain joins TRBV12-5 to TRBJ1-6; D gene unclear. The ends were cut back, 1 base at V and 7 bases at J, with 8 bases in the middle. CDR3 length: 14 amino acids. The V gene's germline CDR1 is LGHNT and CDR2 FRNRAP. CDR3 region: CASGLGQINSPLHF. The CDR3 coding sequence is TGTGCTAGTGGTTTGGGGCAGATAAATTCACCCCTCCACTTT.

The chain has TRBV29-1 and TRBJ1-1; D gene ambiguous. V lost 6 bases and J lost 5, with 7 bases in between. CDR3 length: 10 residues. Germline V CDR1 and CDR2: SQVTM, ANQGSEA. The CDR3 coding sequence is TGCAGCGTGAGTCATACTGAAGCTTTCTTT. It specifies CSVSHTEAFF.

J is TRBJ1-5 and V is TRBV11-2; D may be TRBD1 (6 bases). The CDR3 is made up of 14 amino acids. Trimming took off 6 bases at V and 1 base at J, with 10 bases between the two ends. In germline, CDR1 is SGHAT, CDR2 FQNNGV. CDR3 sequence: CASRSGHSNQPQHF. As DNA, the CDR3 is TGTGCCAGCAGGTCGGGACACAGCAATCAGCCCCAGCATTTT.

This sequence joins TRBV7-3 and TRBJ1-2, with 9 bases lining up with TRBD1. Germline V lookup: CDR1 SGHTA, CDR2 FQGTGA. The CDR3 covers 14 residues. J lost 5 bases, V lost 5 bases, and 6 bases had no gene match. The CDR3 loop is CASSRGQGNYGYTF. Here the CDR3 DNA reads TGTGCCAGCAGCCGTGGACAGGGGAATTATGGCTACACCTTC.

The chain joins TRBV7-7 to TRBJ2-1; unclear D gene. There are 14 residues in the CDR3. The V and J ends lost 5 bases and 3 bases respectively, with 11 bases between them. CDR1 and CDR2 (germline): SSHAT, FNYEAQ (reference sequence). The CDR3 sequence is CASSHRLDYNEQFF. The DNA of the CDR3 is TGTGCCAGCAGCCACCGACTGGACTACAATGAGCAGTTCTTC. The full variable domain, rest sourced from reference TRBV7-7 and TRBJ2-1, is GAGVSQSPRYKVTKRGQDVTLRCDPISSHATLYWYQQALGQGPEFLTYFNYEAQPDKSGLPSDRFSAERPEGSISTLTIQRTEQRDSAMYRCASSHRLDYNEQFFGPGTRLTVL.

The V and J genes are TRBV6-1 and TRBJ1-6; D not resolved. Trimming removed 4 bases at V and 10 bases at J, with 23 bases between. The CDR3 is made up of 17 amino acids. Germline lookup yields CDR1 MNHNS and CDR2 SASEGT. CDR3 coding DNA: TGTGCCAGCAGTGGAAGGCTCGGTACGGGGTCGGGGTCACCCCTCCACTTT. Its translation: CASSGRLGTGSGSPLHF.

Turning to this clone: An end of the junction does not agree with germline; a read error may underlie this. The chain joins TRBV6-5 to TRBJ1-2; 8 nucleotides line up with TRBD1. This CDR3 is 14 amino acids long. Germline-derived CDR1 and CDR2 are MNHEY and SVGAGI. CDR3 amino acids: CASSNSGGTYGYTF. The DNA of the CDR3 is TGTGCCAGCAGTAACTCAGGGGGCACCTATGGCTACACCTTC.

The chain uses TRBV2 and TRBJ1-1; weak D call: TRBD1 (6 bases). Trimming took off 6 bases at V and 4 bases at J, with 15 bases between the two ends. The CDR3 totals 14 residues. Germline loops: CDR1 SNHLY, CDR2 FYNNEI. The chain's CDR3 is CASSNRERGTEAFF. CDR3 coding DNA: TGTGCCAGCAGCAACAGGGAAAGGGGCACTGAAGCTTTCTTT.

The rearrangement links TRBV10-3 to TRBJ2-5; TRBD2 agrees at 12 bases. Germline values: CDR1 ENHRY, CDR2 SYGVKD. Trimming took 0 bases from V and 2 from J; bases not matched to a gene: 7. The CDR3 consists of 18 residues. The chain's CDR3 is CAISESTTSGGAQETQYF. CDR3 in DNA: TGTGCCATCAGTGAGTCGACGACTAGCGGGGGAGCACAAGAGACCCAGTACTTC.

This chain's CDR3 is CSVEEGAQGTQYF. The CDR3 nucleotides read TGCAGCGTTGAAGAAGGCGCCCAGGGGACCCAGTACTTC. This chain joins TRBV29-1 and TRBJ2-5; D possibly corresponds to TRBD1 (5 bases). CDR1 and CDR2 from the germline V gene are SQVTM and ANQGSEA. CDR3 size: 13 residues. V was clipped by 0 bases and J by 7 bases, with 12 bases between them.

The rearrangement uses TRBV9 and TRBJ2-3, with unresolved D. The CDR3 runs to 16 residues. Per germline, CDR1 SGDLS and CDR2 YYNGEE. Trimming took 0 bases from V and 0 from J, leaving 11 bases between them. The CDR3 sequence: CASSVERGASTDTQYF. As DNA, the CDR3 is TGTGCCAGCAGCGTAGAACGAGGCGCCAGCACAGATACGCAGTATTTT.

The chain carries TRBV7-2 and TRBJ1-3, with TRBD1 identical over 8 bases. V lost 1 base and J lost 2; bases outside the gene matches: 4. Germline CDR1 and CDR2: SGHTA and FQGNSA. This CDR3 is 16 amino acids long. This CDR3 is CASSLESGGPGNTIYF. In DNA form, the CDR3 reads TGTGCCAGCAGCTTAGAGTCAGGGGGCCCTGGAAACACCATATATTTT.

The chain links TRBV7-6 to TRBJ2-1, with D perhaps matching TRBD2 (5 bases). Trimming took 1 base from V and 6 from J, leaving 16 bases between them. The CDR3 has 16 residues. Germline loops: CDR1 SGHVS, CDR2 FNYEAQ. The CDR3 sequence is CASSLGGAGTFNEQFF. CDR3 DNA: TGTGCCAGCAGCTTAGGCGGCGCGGGTACCTTCAATGAGCAGTTCTTC. Using reference TRBV7-6 and TRBJ2-1 for the parts outside the CDR3, the full variable domain is GAGVSQSPRYKVTKRGQDVALRCDPISGHVSLYWYRQALGQGPEFLTYFNYEAQQDKSGLPNDRFSAERPEGSISTLTIQRTEQRDSAMYRCASSLGGAGTFNEQFFGPGTRLTVL.